A single sample gave rise to the 27 T cell receptor beta chains below, sequenced in a study of technical replicates of blood from a handful of donors. Profiled with immunoSEQ multiplex PCR; TCRdb holds only in-frame clones, not every one. Here the sample spans about 66,000 clones, approximately 87% being singletons. The sequenced sample was PBMCs. The source is a human donor in good health. Some clones in this sample may be carry-over from other donors' samples.

The chain employs TRBV5-6 and TRBJ1-2, with 12 bases that match TRBD1. The V gene's germline CDR1 is SGHDT and CDR2 YYEEEE. This CDR3 has 19 amino acids. Trimming took 3 bases from V and 1 from J; bases not matched to a gene: 13. The CDR3 reads CASSSKTGTGGEDNYGYTF. CDR3 in DNA: TGTGCCAGCAGCTCGAAAACCGGGACAGGGGGCGAGGATAACTATGGCTACACCTTC.

The rearrangement uses TRBV2 and TRBJ1-1; the D is unclear. CDR3 length equals 12 residues. Germline values: CDR1 SNHLY, CDR2 FYNNEI. V dropped 8 bases and J dropped 4 bases, with 11 bases sitting between them. The CDR3 DNA reads TGTGCCAGCCGGGAGGGTTTCACTGAAGCTTTCTTT. Its translation: CASREGFTEAFF. Complete variable domain (other parts from reference TRBV2 and TRBJ1-1): EPEVTQTPSHQVTQMGQEVILRCVPISNHLYFYWYRQILGQKVEFLVSFYNNEISEKSEIFDDQFSVERPDGSNFTLKIRSTKLEDSAMYFCASREGFTEAFFGQGTRLTVV.

The CDR3 here is CASSRGTGGDTEAFF. The CDR3 DNA reads TGTGCCAGCAGCAGGGGGACAGGAGGGGACACTGAAGCTTTCTTT. This chain links TRBV5-6 with TRBJ1-1; TRBD1 matches at 8 bases. The V and J ends lost 4 bases and 3 bases, in that order; junction bases with no gene match: 8. The germline V gene has CDR1 SGHDT and CDR2 YYEEEE. The CDR3 runs 15 residues.

This clone was counted a single time. V and J are TRBV4-2 and TRBJ2-7, with a possible D match to TRBD2 (6 bases). This CDR3 has 14 amino acids. Germline CDR1 reads LGHNA; CDR2 reads YNFKEQ. V dropped 4 bases and J dropped 5 bases, with 15 bases sitting between them. The CDR3 DNA follows: TGTGCCAGCAGCCCATCCGGTCTAGCGAACGAGCAGTACTTC. Protein sequence: CASSPSGLANEQYF.

The V and J genes are TRBV6-6 and TRBJ2-2; the D gene is possibly TRBD2 (6 bases). Deletions cut 6 bases from V and 5 bases from J, with 16 bases between. The length of the CDR3 is 15 residues. Germline lookup yields CDR1 MNHNY and CDR2 SVGAGI (reference sequence). The CDR3 region is CASSPTGSQTGELFF. The DNA of the CDR3 is TGTGCCAGCAGCCCCACCGGGAGTCAGACCGGGGAGCTGTTTTTT.

The chain uses TRBV9 and TRBJ1-1; maybe TRBD1 (5 bases). This CDR3 has 14 residues. The germline V and J ends were trimmed by 0 bases and 2 bases, with 8 bases remaining between them. The germline gives CDR1 SGDLS, CDR2 YYNGEE. CDR3 sequence: CASSVGGKNTEAFF. For the CDR3, the DNA is TGTGCCAGCAGCGTAGGGGGCAAAAACACTGAAGCTTTCTTT.

V usage is TRBV7-6 and J usage is TRBJ2-7; no definite D call. Germline lookup yields CDR1 SGHVS and CDR2 FNYEAQ. The CDR3 runs to 13 residues. Trimming pared 0 bases from V and 7 bases from J, leaving 10 bases between. CDR3 amino acids: CASSLAGRGEQYF. CDR3 nucleotides: TGTGCCAGCAGCTTAGCCGGCAGAGGAGAGCAGTACTTC.

This chain connects TRBV4-2 to TRBJ2-5, with D possibly TRBD1 on 5 matching bases. Germline loops: CDR1 LGHNA, CDR2 YNFKEQ. V was pared by 3 bases and J by 3 bases, with 14 bases between. The CDR3 is 15 amino acids. The CDR3 bases are TGTGCCAGCAGCCAGTTTAAGGGGCCGAAAGAGACCCAGTACTTC. It specifies CASSQFKGPKETQYF.

The chain combines TRBV5-1 with TRBJ1-2; D might be TRBD1 (5 bases). The CDR3 contains 13 residues. The V gene's germline CDR1 is SGHRS and CDR2 YFSETQ. Trimming pared 2 bases from V and 4 bases from J, leaving 9 bases between. CDR3 DNA: TGCGCCAGCAGCTTCGGGGGTCCCTATGGCTACACCTTC. This gives the protein CASSFGGPYGYTF.

The rearrangement links TRBV19 to TRBJ2-1, with 8 bases lining up with TRBD2. The CDR3 spans 15 residues. Trimming cost V 9 bases and J 3 bases; bases outside gene matches: 10. Germline V CDR1 and CDR2: LNHDA, SQIVND (reference sequence). Written as DNA, the CDR3 is TGTGCCAGCCATTCTATTAGCGGGGACTACAATGAGCAGTTCTTC. This gives the protein CASHSISGDYNEQFF.

The CDR3 loop is CASSALSGSADTQYF. The CDR3 DNA reads as TGTGCCAGCAGTGCCTTAAGCGGGAGCGCAGATACGCAGTATTTT. The chain carries TRBV6-1 and TRBJ2-3, with TRBD2 matching 8 bases. The CDR3 extends over 15 amino acids. Germline-derived CDR1 and CDR2 are MNHNS and SASEGT. V lost 4 bases, J lost 4 bases, and 7 bases stayed unmatched.

The chain carries TRBV5-1 and TRBJ2-7, with 15 bases fitting TRBD2. The V gene end was trimmed by 0 bases and the J gene end by 3 bases; junction bases not matched to a gene: 1. There are 16 residues in the CDR3. Germline values: CDR1 SGHRS, CDR2 YFSETQ. In nucleotides, the CDR3 is TGCGCCAGCAGCTTGGGGACTAGCGGGAGGGTCTACGAGCAGTACTTC. It translates to CASSLGTSGRVYEQYF.

V usage is TRBV4-1 and J usage is TRBJ2-1, with D perhaps matching TRBD2 (5 bases). The CDR3 runs 18 residues. The V gene lost 0 bases and the J gene lost 3 bases, with 18 bases spanning the gap. CDR1 and CDR2 from the germline V gene are MGHRA and YSYEKL. The CDR3 DNA is TGCGCCAGCAGCCAAGACCCCGGCTCGACGGGATTCTACAATGAGCAGTTCTTC. Encoded protein: CASSQDPGSTGFYNEQFF.

The chain has TRBV11-2 and TRBJ1-3; D may be TRBD1 (6 bases). This CDR3 spans 16 amino acids. Trimming took 10 bases from V and 2 from J, leaving 21 bases between them. CDR1 is SGHAT and CDR2 is FQNNGV in the germline V gene. CDR3 sequence reads: CATAMGRGRPGNTIYF. The CDR3 DNA reads as TGTGCCACCGCCATGGGCAGGGGACGACCTGGAAACACCATATATTTT.

The rearrangement joins TRBV5-6 to TRBJ2-5; tentatively, D is TRBD2 (6 bases). The CDR3 sequence is 15 residues long. Germline V lookup: CDR1 SGHDT, CDR2 YYEEEE. The ends were cut back, 0 bases at V and 5 bases at J, with 14 bases in the middle. The CDR3 loop reads CASSLGLVGRETQYF. The CDR3 nucleotides are TGTGCCAGCAGCTTGGGACTAGTGGGTCGGGAGACCCAGTACTTC. The full variable domain, its missing parts supplied by reference TRBV5-6 and TRBJ2-5, is DAGVTQSPTHLIKTRGQQVTLRCSPKSGHDTVSWYQQALGQGPQFIFQYYEEEERQRGNFPDRFSGHQFPNYSSELNVNALLLGDSALYLCASSLGLVGRETQYFGPGTRLLVL.

The V call is TRBV5-6, the J call TRBJ1-6, with 12 bases matching TRBD1. CDR3 length: 17 residues. The V and J ends lost 2 bases and 8 bases, in that order; junction bases with no gene match: 8. Germline lookup yields CDR1 SGHDT and CDR2 YYEEEE. CDR3 sequence: CASSFFGTGGRYSPLHF. CDR3 DNA: TGTGCCAGCAGCTTCTTCGGGACAGGGGGCCGTTATTCACCCCTCCACTTT.

The J gene is TRBJ2-3, the V gene TRBV5-1; 8 bases align to TRBD1. The CDR3 loop spans 14 amino acids. The V segment lost 1 base and the J segment 4 bases; nucleotides outside the gene matches: 2. Germline CDR1 SGHRS, CDR2 YFSETQ. The CDR3 loop is CASSLRTGSDTQYF. CDR3 bases: TGCGCCAGCAGCTTGAGGACAGGGTCAGATACGCAGTATTTT.

V usage is TRBV7-3 and J usage is TRBJ2-3, with TRBD2 matching over 9 bases. This CDR3 region has 20 residues. The junction had 18 bases not matched to a gene; V was cut back by 5 bases and J by 0 bases. In germline, CDR1 is SGHTA, CDR2 FQGTGA. CDR3 region: CASSPRGEASGKPSTDTQYF. The CDR3 DNA sequence: TGTGCCAGCAGCCCTAGGGGTGAGGCTAGCGGGAAACCTAGCACAGATACGCAGTATTTT.

The chain is built from TRBV5-1 and TRBJ2-2, with D perhaps TRBD1 (5 bases). The germline CDR1 and CDR2 sequences are SGHRS and YFSETQ. V was clipped by 0 bases and J by 4 bases, with 10 bases between them. The CDR3 spans 15 residues. CDR3 sequence reads: CASSLVAGLTGELFF. The CDR3 DNA reads as TGCGCCAGCAGCTTGGTGGCAGGGCTCACCGGGGAGCTGTTTTTT.

The chain employs TRBV7-2 and TRBJ1-5, with TRBD1 as a possible D gene (5 bases). This CDR3 is 15 amino acids long. CDR1 is SGHTA, CDR2 FQGNSA, per germline. V lost 5 bases, J lost 9 bases, and 20 bases lay in between. The CDR3: CASSPGGVTAGPQHF. The DNA for the CDR3 is TGTGCCAGCAGCCCGGGGGGAGTAACGGCAGGGCCCCAGCATTTT.

The chain is built from TRBV5-1 and TRBJ2-7; 9 nucleotides match TRBD1. Trimming cost V 4 bases and J 0 bases; bases outside gene matches: 5. Germline V lookup: CDR1 SGHRS, CDR2 YFSETQ. The CDR3 has 15 amino acids. The CDR3 sequence: CASSKTGGSSYEQYF. For the CDR3, the DNA is TGCGCCAGCAGCAAGACAGGGGGGAGCTCCTACGAGCAGTACTTC.

V gene TRBV6-6 combines with J gene TRBJ1-5; the D gene is possibly TRBD1 (6 bases). The CDR3 length is 13 residues. The V and J ends lost 5 bases and 4 bases respectively, with 9 bases between them. Germline CDR1 is MNHNY and CDR2 is SVGAGI (reference sequence). DNA of the CDR3: TGTGCCAGCAGTCTGGACAGTAATCAGCCCCAGCATTTT. Amino acids: CASSLDSNQPQHF.

This chain joins TRBV7-8 and TRBJ2-7; TRBD1 might be the D (6 bases). CDR1 SGHVS and CDR2 FQNEAQ come from the germline V gene. The CDR3 covers 14 residues. Deletions cut 5 bases from V and 1 base from J, with 12 bases between. The CDR3 spells CASSNMGTSYEQYF. The CDR3 bases are TGTGCCAGCAGCAACATGGGGACATCCTACGAGCAGTACTTC. Variable domain in full (rest from reference TRBV7-8 and TRBJ2-7): GAGVSQSPRYKVAKRGQDVALRCDPISGHVSLFWYQQALGQGPEFLTYFQNEAQLDKSGLPSDRFFAERPEGSVSTLKIQRTQQEDSAVYLCASSNMGTSYEQYFGPGTRLTVT.

V is TRBV7-9 and J is TRBJ1-1, with 10 positions matching TRBD1. Per germline, CDR1 SEHNR and CDR2 FQNEAQ (reference sequence). The J segment lost 4 bases and the V segment lost 5 bases, leaving 1 base of the junction unmatched. The CDR3 covers 13 residues. The CDR3, as DNA: TGTGCCAGCAGCCGGACAGGGGGCACTGAAGCTTTCTTT. Translating it yields CASSRTGGTEAFF.

V and J are TRBV9 and TRBJ1-1; D unclear. The ends were cut back, 4 bases at V and 0 bases at J, with 13 bases in the middle. The CDR3 has 15 amino acids. Germline CDR1 reads SGDLS; CDR2 reads YYNGEE. The DNA for the CDR3 is TGTGCCAGCAGCCCCTCCGGACTGATGAACACTGAAGCTTTCTTT. This gives the protein CASSPSGLMNTEAFF.

V and J are TRBV21-1 and TRBJ1-1. TRBV21-1 corresponds to a pseudogene. The CDR3 covers 17 residues. For the CDR3, the DNA is TGTGCCAGCAGCGCCCCGATGAGGGCGGTAGACAACACTGAAGCTTTCTTT. Its protein product is CASSAPMRAVDNTEAFF.

The V and J genes are TRBV5-1 and TRBJ1-4; 7 bases match TRBD1. The CDR3 consists of 14 residues. The germline gives CDR1 SGHRS, CDR2 YFSETQ. V shed 5 bases, J shed 7 bases, and the junction held 8 bases outside the gene matches. The CDR3 DNA is TGCGCCAGCAGTCAAACAGGGGTCGGTGAAAAACTGTTTTTT. The encoded protein is CASSQTGVGEKLFF.